These 29 T cell receptor beta chains originate from one sample sequenced in a study of T cells in narcolepsy. Some clones are missing from TCRdb's copy, which holds only in-frame ones; the method was immunoSEQ multiplex PCR. This sample carries under 40,000 clones, roughly 80% of them seen once, and the ten largest clones take over 0.95%. The sample comprised CD45RA- memory CD4+ T cells from PBMCs. These receptors originate from a human donor with narcolepsy.

V gene TRBV2 combines with J gene TRBJ2-7, with D tentatively TRBD2 (6 bases). Trimming took off 2 bases at V and 7 bases at J, with 18 bases between the two ends. Looked up from germline, CDR1 is SNHLY and CDR2 is FYNNEI. CDR3 size: 15 residues. CDR3 DNA: TGTGCCAGCAGTGAACGCGGGACGGGCCTGGGGGAGCAGTACTTC. Translating gives CASSERGTGLGEQYF.

The chain uses TRBV6-5 and TRBJ2-3, with D possibly called TRBD1 or TRBD2 (5 bases each). V dropped 9 bases and J dropped 6 bases, with 10 bases sitting between them. CDR3 length equals 11 residues. CDR1 MNHEY and CDR2 SVGAGI come from the germline V gene. This CDR3 is CASAWGDTQYF. The CDR3 DNA is TGTGCCAGTGCATGGGGGGATACGCAGTATTTT.

The J gene is TRBJ2-3, the V gene TRBV11-3; D unresolved. Trimming removed 7 bases from V and 4 bases from J, with 9 bases in between. Germline lookup yields CDR1 SGHNT and CDR2 YENEEA. CDR3 size: 12 residues. The CDR3 DNA is TGTGCCAGCACCAATAATTCAGATACGCAGTATTTT. This sequence encodes CASTNNSDTQYF.

This sequence joins TRBV9 and TRBJ2-6; D not certain. CDR1 is SGDLS and CDR2 is YYNGEE in the germline V gene. Trimming removed 0 bases at V and 1 base at J, with 5 bases between. The length of the CDR3 is 15 residues. The CDR3 nucleotides read TGTGCCAGCAGCGTAGAAGGTTCTGGGGCCAACGTCCTGACTTTC. This codes for CASSVEGSGANVLTF.

The V call is TRBV11-2, the J call TRBJ2-7; 7 bases agree with TRBD2. V shed 6 bases, J shed 2 bases, and the junction held 10 bases outside the gene matches. Germline V gene data show CDR1 as SGHAT and CDR2 as FQNNGV. The CDR3 covers 15 residues. The CDR3 coding sequence is TGTGCCAGCAGTCCAGCTAGCGGATGGACCTACGAGCAGTACTTC. Protein product: CASSPASGWTYEQYF.

This clone was counted a single time. The genes are TRBV10-3 and TRBJ2-5, with 7 bases fitting TRBD1. This CDR3 spans 15 amino acids. After removal of 4 bases from V and 4 bases from J, the junction contained 9 bases not matched to a gene. From germline, CDR1 is ENHRY and CDR2 SYGVKD. Here the CDR3 reads CAISGKTGHLETQYF. CDR3 DNA: TGTGCCATCAGTGGTAAGACAGGGCACCTAGAGACCCAGTACTTC.

This clone was seen just once. The J gene is TRBJ2-5, the V gene TRBV28, with TRBD1 matching 12 bases. The CDR3 has 16 amino acids. V was clipped by 5 bases and J by 4 bases; unmatched bases: 8. CDR1 is MDHEN and CDR2 is SYDVKM in the germline V gene. The CDR3 protein is CASSLPRDRGRETQYF. The CDR3 bases are TGTGCCAGCAGTCTACCACGGGACAGGGGGCGAGAGACCCAGTACTTC.

V gene TRBV29-1 combines with J gene TRBJ1-1, with a weak D call TRBD1 (6 bases). The CDR3 is made up of 13 amino acids. The V and J ends lost 4 bases and 4 bases respectively, with 13 bases between them. Germline V gene sequence: CDR1 SQVTM, CDR2 ANQGSEA. Written as DNA, the CDR3 is TGCAGCGTTGTGGGGGGGCCGAGCACTGAAGCTTTCTTT. Encoded protein: CSVVGGPSTEAFF.

Only one count was recorded for this clone. This sequence joins TRBV5-1 and TRBJ1-1; 8 bases align to TRBD1. Trimming removed 5 bases from V and 2 bases from J; junction bases left unmatched: 5. The CDR3 totals 14 residues. Germline CDR1 SGHRS, CDR2 YFSETQ. The chain's CDR3 is CASRPGQGNTEAFF. Here the CDR3 DNA reads TGCGCCAGCAGACCCGGACAGGGAAACACTGAAGCTTTCTTT.

The chain has TRBV29-1 and TRBJ2-7; 11 bases match TRBD2. Losses at the gene ends were 4 bases for V and 7 bases for J; bases not matched to a gene: 6. The CDR3 contains 13 residues. Germline V lookup: CDR1 SQVTM, CDR2 ANQGSEA. The CDR3 sequence: CSVAPSGRFEQYF. Here the CDR3 DNA reads TGCAGCGTTGCCCCTAGCGGGAGGTTTGAGCAGTACTTC.

The rearrangement joins TRBV5-1 to TRBJ2-7, with 8 bases lining up with TRBD1. With 0 bases clipped from V and 6 bases from J, the junction kept 8 bases outside the gene matches. There are 15 residues in the CDR3. CDR1 and CDR2 from the germline V gene are SGHRS and YFSETQ. Here the CDR3 DNA reads TGCGCCAGCAGCTTGGCCGGGACAGGACTTCGCGAGCAGTACTTC. It specifies CASSLAGTGLREQYF.

The chain couples TRBV7-8 to TRBJ1-4, with no clear D. The germline V and J ends were trimmed by 2 bases and 1 base, with 14 bases remaining between them. This CDR3 comprises 17 residues. Germline V CDR1 and CDR2: SGHVS, FQNEAQ. CDR3 DNA: TGTGCCAGCAGCTTAAGGGCGGGTGTGGGAACTAATGAAAAACTGTTTTTT. It encodes CASSLRAGVGTNEKLFF.

The chain employs TRBV6-4 and TRBJ1-1, with 10 bases that match TRBD1. The CDR3 is 14 amino acids. Germline assignment: CDR1 MRHNA and CDR2 SNTAGT. V trimming: 5 bases; J trimming: 5 bases; junction bases outside the gene matches: 5. The CDR3 region has the DNA TGTGCCAGCAGTCCGGACAGGGGGGGGACTGAAGCTTTCTTT. This gives the protein CASSPDRGGTEAFF.

V and J are TRBV18 and TRBJ2-7; TRBD2 aligns across 7 bases. V trimming: 2 bases; J trimming: 4 bases; junction bases outside the gene matches: 8. This CDR3 is 15 amino acids long. Germline-derived CDR1 and CDR2 are KGHSH and LQKENI. CDR3 bases: TGTGCCAGCTCACCAGGGCTAGCGGAGACTTACGAGCAGTACTTC. It codes for CASSPGLAETYEQYF.

The chain couples TRBV19 to TRBJ2-3, with D maybe TRBD1 (6 bases). Germline lookup yields CDR1 LNHDA and CDR2 SQIVND (reference sequence). CDR3 length: 14 amino acids. The V end was cut by 3 bases, the J end by 1 base, with 8 bases between. CDR3 nucleotides: TGTGCCAGTAGTATTCGGACAGGCACAGATACGCAGTATTTT. Its translation: CASSIRTGTDTQYF.

This chain links TRBV4-1 with TRBJ2-3; D gene ambiguous. Germline V gene sequence: CDR1 MGHRA, CDR2 YSYEKL. The V gene lost 1 base and the J gene lost 4 bases, with 9 bases spanning the gap. The CDR3 is 14 amino acids. The CDR3 sequence: CASSQGKSADTQYF. In DNA, the CDR3 is TGCGCCAGCAGCCAAGGTAAAAGTGCAGATACGCAGTATTTT.

CDR3 nucleotides: TGTGCCAGCAGCTCGGACGGGGCGAAGAGGCAGTACTTC. Protein: CASSSDGAKRQYF. V is TRBV7-3 and J is TRBJ2-7, with D perhaps being TRBD1 or TRBD2 (5 bases each). With 4 bases removed from V and 9 bases from J, the gap between germline ends came to 16 bases. The CDR3 contains 13 residues. Germline V gene data show CDR1 as SGHTA and CDR2 as FQGTGA.

This clone was recorded once. This chain joins TRBV7-2 and TRBJ2-1; 9 bases line up with TRBD2. J gave up 6 bases and V 0 bases, and 15 bases lay outside the gene matches. This CDR3 is built from 19 residues. Germline values: CDR1 SGHTA, CDR2 FQGNSA. CDR3 DNA sequence: TGTGCCAGCAGCTTAGCGCAAGGACTAGCGCTCTCCGTAGGCAATGAGCAGTTCTTC. This gives the protein CASSLAQGLALSVGNEQFF.

The chain links TRBV23-1 to TRBJ2-7; 7 nucleotides agree with TRBD2. TRBV23-1 is filed as an ORF, its function uncertain. This CDR3 contains 15 residues. The J segment lost 4 bases and the V segment lost 0 bases, leaving 6 bases of the junction unmatched. CDR3 nucleotides: TGCGCCAGCAGTCAATCCCCGCGGGGGTCGTACGAGCAGTACTTC. It translates to CASSQSPRGSYEQYF.

This clone showed up just once. J is TRBJ1-1 and V is TRBV27, with 10 positions matching TRBD1. Looked up from germline, CDR1 is MNHEY and CDR2 is SMNVEV (reference sequence). The CDR3 has 13 amino acids. With V trimmed by 10 bases and J by 6 bases, 8 bases remained unmatched. The CDR3 DNA sequence: TGTGCCACCGTGGGACAGGGGTTTCCTGAAGCTTTCTTT. Its protein product is CATVGQGFPEAFF.

This clone was detected once. V gene TRBV6-6 combines with J gene TRBJ1-1, with TRBD1 as a possible D gene (6 bases). From germline, CDR1 is MNHNY and CDR2 SVGAGI (reference sequence). CDR3 length: 13 residues. Trimming removed 5 bases from V and 10 bases from J, with 17 bases in between. The CDR3: CASSAKTGWAAFF. The CDR3, as DNA: TGTGCCAGCAGTGCGAAAACAGGGTGGGCAGCTTTCTTT.

On this clone: The conserved final phenylalanine or tryptophan is absent from the CDR3, which likely points to a read error. This chain joins TRBV7-3 and TRBJ2-2; TRBD2 matches 13 bases. The length of the CDR3 is 17 residues. CDR1 is SGHTA, CDR2 FQGTGA, per germline. V was pared by 5 bases and J by 5 bases, with 8 bases of the junction left unmatched. CDR3 nucleotides: TGTGCCAGCAGCACAGGACTAGCGGGAGTAGGAACCGGGGAGCTGTTTCTT. Translating gives CASSTGLAGVGTGELFL.

The rearrangement links TRBV10-3 to TRBJ2-5, with 11 bases lining up with TRBD2. Trimming cost V 4 bases and J 1 base; bases outside gene matches: 8. Germline V gives CDR1 ENHRY, CDR2 SYGVKD. This CDR3 has 17 amino acids. CDR3 in amino acids: CAISVSSGRSSQETQYF. In nucleotides, the CDR3 is TGTGCCATCAGTGTGTCTAGCGGGAGGAGTTCCCAAGAGACCCAGTACTTC.

This chain links TRBV7-2 with TRBJ1-5; a weak D match, TRBD1 (6 bases). The CDR3 runs 14 residues. The V end was cut by 6 bases, the J end by 6 bases, with 15 bases between. The germline gives CDR1 SGHTA, CDR2 FQGNSA. The CDR3 loop reads CASRGGGASQPQHF. CDR3 DNA: TGTGCCAGCAGAGGAGGGGGTGCGAGTCAGCCCCAGCATTTT.

CDR3 in amino acids: CASSLGVLTGELFF. The CDR3 region has the DNA TGTGCCAGCAGCTTAGGGGTTTTGACCGGGGAGCTGTTTTTT. The V gene is TRBV5-6, the J gene TRBJ2-2, with D perhaps matching TRBD1 (5 bases). This CDR3 is built from 14 residues. The ends were cut back, 2 bases at V and 5 bases at J, with 10 bases in the middle. From germline, CDR1 is SGHDT and CDR2 YYEEEE.

The chain links TRBV6-6 to TRBJ2-7, with D tentatively TRBD2 (7 bases). With 4 bases removed from V and 5 bases from J, the gap between germline ends came to 18 bases. The CDR3 runs to 15 residues. CDR1 is MNHNY and CDR2 is SVGAGI in the germline V gene (reference sequence). The CDR3 spells CASSLQGGGPHEQYF. The CDR3 DNA reads TGTGCCAGCAGTTTACAGGGAGGGGGTCCCCACGAGCAGTACTTC.

The chain combines TRBV6-6 with TRBJ1-3; 7 bases are shared with TRBD1. The CDR3 is 15 amino acids. The junction had 15 bases not matched to a gene; V was cut back by 7 bases and J by 9 bases. CDR1 and CDR2 from the germline V gene are MNHNY and SVGAGI (reference sequence). The CDR3 DNA reads TGTGCCAGCATAAGAGACAGGGAAATCTCTTCCACCATATATTTT. This translates into CASIRDREISSTIYF.

This clone has more than one count but fewer than ten. CDR3 bases: TGTGCCAGCAGTGAAGGGGACAGGGGGCATTACGAGCAGTACTTC. It encodes CASSEGDRGHYEQYF. The chain has TRBV6-1 and TRBJ2-7, with 12 bases fitting TRBD1. J was trimmed by 4 bases and V by 1 base; bases with no gene match: 2. The CDR3 consists of 15 residues. The V gene's germline CDR1 is MNHNS and CDR2 SASEGT.

The chain combines TRBV11-2 with TRBJ1-4; D remains unclear. Germline CDR1 and CDR2: SGHAT and FQNNGV. The V gene lost 2 bases and the J gene lost 8 bases, with 9 bases spanning the gap. This CDR3 is 13 amino acids long. CDR3 amino acids: CASSLLGGEKLFF. CDR3 nucleotides: TGTGCCAGCAGCTTATTGGGAGGGGAAAAACTGTTTTTT. Complete variable domain (other parts from reference TRBV11-2 and TRBJ1-4): EAGVAQSPRYKIIEKRQSVAFWCNPISGHATLYWYQQILGQGPKLLIQFQNNGVVDDSQLPKDRFSAERLKGVDSTLKIQPAKLEDSAVYLCASSLLGGEKLFFGSGTQLSVL.